Sequencing of this T cell receptor (beta chain) was carried out in a study of blood T cell repertoires in COVID-19. The wider study: The samples span acute and convalescent COVID-19 from the United States, Italy and Spain.

CDR3 length equals 15 residues. Germline values: CDR1 WNHNN, CDR2 SYGVQD (reference sequence). Trimming at V came to 6 bases and at J to 3 bases, leaving 6 bases not matched to a gene. TCRdb's table, derived via immunoSEQ multiplex PCR, lists solely in-frame clones and lacks some. Of approximately 210,000 clones listed, roughly four fifths are singletons. The chain carries TRBV10-1 and TRBJ1-3; TRBD1 matches at 9 bases. The sequence came from a middle-aged man who had recovered from COVID-19. The sequencing input was PBMCs or T cells enriched from blood (not recorded which). CDR3 DNA sequence: TGCGCCAGCAGCGGGGGACAGGGAAATGGAAACACCATATATTTT. Its translation: CASSGGQGNGNTIYF.